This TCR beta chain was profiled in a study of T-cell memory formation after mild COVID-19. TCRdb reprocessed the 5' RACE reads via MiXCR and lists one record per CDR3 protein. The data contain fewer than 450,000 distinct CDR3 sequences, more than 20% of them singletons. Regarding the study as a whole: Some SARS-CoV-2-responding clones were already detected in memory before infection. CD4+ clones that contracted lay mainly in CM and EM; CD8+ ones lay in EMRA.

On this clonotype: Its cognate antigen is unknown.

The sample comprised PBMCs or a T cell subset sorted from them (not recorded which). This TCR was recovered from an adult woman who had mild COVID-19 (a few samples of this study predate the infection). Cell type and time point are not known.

The CDR3 sequence is CASRPGQGWTEAFF. The CDR3 DNA sequence: TGTGCCAGCAGGCCGGGACAGGGGTGGACTGAAGCTTTCTTT. This rearrangement joins TRBV6-5 to TRBJ1-1, with 10 bases that match TRBD1. J lost 5 bases, V lost 6 bases, and 6 bases had no gene match. Germline V gene lookup returns CDR1 MNHEY and CDR2 SVGAGI. The length of the CDR3 is 14 residues.